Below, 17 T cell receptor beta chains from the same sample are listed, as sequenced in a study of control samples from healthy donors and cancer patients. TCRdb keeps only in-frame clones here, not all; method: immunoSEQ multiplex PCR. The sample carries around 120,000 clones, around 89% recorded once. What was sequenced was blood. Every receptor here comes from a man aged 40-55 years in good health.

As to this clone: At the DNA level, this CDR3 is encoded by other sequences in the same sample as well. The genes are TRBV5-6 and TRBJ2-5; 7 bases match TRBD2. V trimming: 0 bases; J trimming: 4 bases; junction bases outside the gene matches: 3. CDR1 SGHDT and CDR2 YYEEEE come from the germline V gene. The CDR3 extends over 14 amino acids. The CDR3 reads CASSLGGGVETQYF. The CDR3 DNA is TGTGCCAGCAGCTTGGGTGGGGGGGTAGAGACCCAGTACTTC.

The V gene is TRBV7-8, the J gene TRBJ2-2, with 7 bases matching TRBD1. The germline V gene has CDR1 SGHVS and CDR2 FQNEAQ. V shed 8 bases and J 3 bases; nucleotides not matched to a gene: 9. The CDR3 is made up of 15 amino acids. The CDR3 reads CASSRTGQHTGELFF. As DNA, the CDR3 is TGTGCCAGCTCTCGGACAGGCCAACACACCGGGGAGCTGTTTTTT.

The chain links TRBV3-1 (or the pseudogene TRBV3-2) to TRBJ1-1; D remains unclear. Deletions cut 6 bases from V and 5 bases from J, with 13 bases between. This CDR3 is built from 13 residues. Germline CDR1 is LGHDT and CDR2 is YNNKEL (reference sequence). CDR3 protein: CASSLGPGTEAFF. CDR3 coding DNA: TGTGCCAGCAGTCTCGGTCCGGGGACTGAAGCTTTCTTT.

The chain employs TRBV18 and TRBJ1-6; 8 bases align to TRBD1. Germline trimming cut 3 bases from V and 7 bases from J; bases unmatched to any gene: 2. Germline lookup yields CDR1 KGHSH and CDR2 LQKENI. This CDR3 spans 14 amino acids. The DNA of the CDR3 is TGTGCCAGCTCACCGACAGGGGAAAATTCACCCCTCCACTTT. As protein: CASSPTGENSPLHF. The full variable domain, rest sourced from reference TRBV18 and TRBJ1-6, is NAGVMQNPRHLVRRRGQEARLRCSPMKGHSHVYWYRQLPEEGLKFMVYLQKENIIDESGMPKERFSAEFPKEGPSILRIQQVVRGDSAAYFCASSPTGENSPLHFGNGTRLTVT.

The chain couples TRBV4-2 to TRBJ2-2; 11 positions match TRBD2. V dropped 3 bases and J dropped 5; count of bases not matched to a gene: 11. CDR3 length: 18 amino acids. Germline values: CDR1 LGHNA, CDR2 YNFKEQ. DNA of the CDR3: TGTGCCAGCAGCCACACCCCGCTAGCGGGGGGTAAGACCGGGGAGCTGTTTTTT. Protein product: CASSHTPLAGGKTGELFF.

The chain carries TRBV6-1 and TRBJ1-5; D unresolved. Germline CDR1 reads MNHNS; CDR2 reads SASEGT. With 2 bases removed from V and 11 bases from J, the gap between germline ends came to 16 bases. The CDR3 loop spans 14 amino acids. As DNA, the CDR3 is TGTGCCAGCAGTGAAAGGTATTCAGAAGGAGCCCAGCATTTT. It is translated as CASSERYSEGAQHF.

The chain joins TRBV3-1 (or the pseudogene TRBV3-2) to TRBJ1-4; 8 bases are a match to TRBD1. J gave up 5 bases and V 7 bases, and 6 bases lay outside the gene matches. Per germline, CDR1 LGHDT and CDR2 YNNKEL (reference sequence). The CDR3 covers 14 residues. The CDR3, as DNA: TGTGCCAGCAATACAGGGGGAGAGAATGAAAAACTGTTTTTT. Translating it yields CASNTGGENEKLFF.

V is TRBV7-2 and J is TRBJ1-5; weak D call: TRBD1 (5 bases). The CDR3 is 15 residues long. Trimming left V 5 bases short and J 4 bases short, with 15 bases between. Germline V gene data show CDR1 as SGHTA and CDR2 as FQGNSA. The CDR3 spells CASSAQGSRNQPQHF. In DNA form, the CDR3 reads TGTGCCAGCAGCGCTCAGGGTTCGCGGAATCAGCCCCAGCATTTT.

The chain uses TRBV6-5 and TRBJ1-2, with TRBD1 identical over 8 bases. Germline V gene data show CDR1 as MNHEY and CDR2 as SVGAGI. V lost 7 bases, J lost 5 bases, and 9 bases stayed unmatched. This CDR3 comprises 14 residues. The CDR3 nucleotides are TGTGCCAGCAAGGACAGGGTATCTGTTTATGGCTACACCTTC. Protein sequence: CASKDRVSVYGYTF.

The CDR3: CASSLGGAGVYNEQFF. The CDR3 DNA sequence: TGTGCCAGCAGCTTAGGTGGAGCGGGAGTCTACAATGAGCAGTTCTTC. The chain is built from TRBV7-6 and TRBJ2-1; 8 bases are shared with TRBD2. This CDR3 spans 16 amino acids. CDR1 is SGHVS, CDR2 FNYEAQ, per germline. V dropped 1 base and J dropped 3; count of bases not matched to a gene: 5.

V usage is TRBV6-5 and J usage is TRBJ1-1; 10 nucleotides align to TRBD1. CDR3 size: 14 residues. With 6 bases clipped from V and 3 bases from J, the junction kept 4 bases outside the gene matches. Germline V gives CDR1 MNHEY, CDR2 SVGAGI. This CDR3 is CASSSDRGDTEAFF. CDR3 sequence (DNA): TGTGCCAGCAGCTCGGACAGGGGGGACACTGAAGCTTTCTTT.

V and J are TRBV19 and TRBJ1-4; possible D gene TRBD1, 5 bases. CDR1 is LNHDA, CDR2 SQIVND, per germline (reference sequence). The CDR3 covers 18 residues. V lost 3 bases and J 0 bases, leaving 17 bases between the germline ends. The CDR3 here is CASSMSSDRFTTNEKLFF. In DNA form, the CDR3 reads TGTGCCAGTAGTATGAGTTCCGACAGATTCACAACTAATGAAAAACTGTTTTTT.

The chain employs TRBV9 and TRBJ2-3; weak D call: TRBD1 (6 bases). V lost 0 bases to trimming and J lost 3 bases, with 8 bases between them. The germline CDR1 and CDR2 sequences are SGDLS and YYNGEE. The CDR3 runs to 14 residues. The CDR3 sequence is CASSVEGGTDTQYF. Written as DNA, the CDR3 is TGTGCCAGCAGCGTAGAAGGGGGAACAGATACGCAGTATTTT.

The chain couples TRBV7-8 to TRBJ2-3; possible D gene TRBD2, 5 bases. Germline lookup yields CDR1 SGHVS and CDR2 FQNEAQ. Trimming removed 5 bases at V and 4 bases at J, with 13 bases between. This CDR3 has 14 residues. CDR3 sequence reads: CASSPRTVADTQYF. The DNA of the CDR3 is TGTGCCAGCAGCCCACGGACTGTCGCAGATACGCAGTATTTT.

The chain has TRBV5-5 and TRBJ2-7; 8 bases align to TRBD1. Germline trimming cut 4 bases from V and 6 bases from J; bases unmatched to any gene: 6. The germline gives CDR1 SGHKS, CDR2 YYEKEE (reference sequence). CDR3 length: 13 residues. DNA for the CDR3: TGTGCCAGCAGCAAGGACAGGGTAGGCGAGCAGTACTTC. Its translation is CASSKDRVGEQYF.

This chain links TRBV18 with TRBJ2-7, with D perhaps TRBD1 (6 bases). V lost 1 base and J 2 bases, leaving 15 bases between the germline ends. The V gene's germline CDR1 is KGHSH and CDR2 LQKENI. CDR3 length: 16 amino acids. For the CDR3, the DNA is TGTGCCAGCTCACCACTAATTACAGGGAAAACCTACGAGCAGTACTTC. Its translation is CASSPLITGKTYEQYF.

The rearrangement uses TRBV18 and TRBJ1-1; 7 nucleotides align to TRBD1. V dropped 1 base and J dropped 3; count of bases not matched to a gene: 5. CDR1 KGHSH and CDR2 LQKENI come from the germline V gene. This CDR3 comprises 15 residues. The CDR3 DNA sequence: TGTGCCAGCTCACCACTAGGACAGGCCTACACTGAAGCTTTCTTT. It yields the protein CASSPLGQAYTEAFF.